This TCR beta chain is drawn from a study of blood T cell repertoires in COVID-19. This CDR3 region has 12 residues. The V gene's germline CDR1 is SQVTM and CDR2 ANQGSEA. J lost 3 bases, V lost 8 bases, and 4 bases had no gene match. Assay: immunoSEQ multiplex PCR; the TCRdb copy retains only in-frame clones and omits some. Seen here are 250,000 to 300,000 clones, 80% to 90% observed once, and the top ten hold less than 20%. Individuals drawn from 24 US areas were roughly 18 to 95 years old. The TCR was taken from a man aged 18 to 30 who had recovered from COVID-19. The sequencing sample was made of PBMCs or T cells enriched from blood (not recorded which). The rearrangement joins TRBV29-1 to TRBJ1-2, with 9 bases identical to TRBD1. The CDR3 region has the DNA TGCAGCTTCGACAGGGGGGACTATGGCTACACCTTC. Protein product: CSFDRGDYGYTF.